This T cell receptor (beta chain) was retrieved from a study of CD4 T cells in relation to SARS-CoV-2 and coronaviruses. Looking at the study overall: The HLA restriction of the shared crossreactive spike epitopes was mapped. General study findings and limits: The cross-reactivity analysis covered only spike protein, not other viral proteins. No donor gave both pre-pandemic and post-infection samples.

To note about this clone: Its antigen is still unknown.

Uncultured naive and memory CD4+ T cells supplied DNA for deep TCR-beta sequencing. Sequenced by immunoSEQ multiplex PCR; TCRdb stores in-frame clones only, minus some. Seen here are 60,000 or so clones, about 95% observed once, and the top ten hold around 0.14%. Before the COVID-19 pandemic, during about 2010-2019, CD4+ T cells were taken from unexposed donors. The CDR3 sequence is 13 residues long. Trimming stripped 2 bases from V and 2 bases from J, with 6 bases between. Germline lookup yields CDR1 KGHSH and CDR2 LQKENI. The sample was naive CD4+ T cells from PBMCs. Subset denoted: naive CD4+ T cells isolated by negative enrichment. This TCR was sampled from a human donor in good health. The chain uses TRBV18 and TRBJ1-1; D gene ambiguous. DNA for the CDR3: TGTGCCAGCTCACCAACTCGAAACACTGAAGCTTTCTTT. Translation: CASSPTRNTEAFF.